These 27 T cell receptor beta chains originate from one sample sequenced in a study of blood T cell repertoires in COVID-19. TCRdb's copy holds only in-frame clones and misses some; the assay was immunoSEQ multiplex PCR. The repertoire includes about 120,000 clones, approximately 80% of them detected once, and approximately 0.77% sits in the top ten. The specimen was peripheral blood. All receptors derive from a woman aged 70-85 years with acute or convalescent COVID-19.

Here the CDR3 DNA reads TGTGCCAGCAGCCAGTCCGGGACAGGGGGATACACCATATATTTT. Translating gives CASSQSGTGGYTIYF. The V call is TRBV3-1 (or the pseudogene TRBV3-2), the J call TRBJ1-3; 11 nucleotides align to TRBD1. The trim removed 3 bases at V and 8 bases at J, leaving 6 bases unmatched. The CDR3 sequence is 15 residues long. Looked up from germline, CDR1 is LGHDT and CDR2 is YNNKEL (reference sequence).

This clone was observed once. V and J are TRBV7-9 and TRBJ2-2, with D perhaps TRBD2 (6 bases). There are 16 residues in the CDR3. Trimming stripped 2 bases from V and 0 bases from J, with 10 bases between. The germline V gene encodes CDR1 SEHNR and CDR2 FQNEAQ (reference sequence). CDR3 in amino acids: CASSLWRGSNTGELFF. The CDR3, as DNA: TGTGCCAGCAGCTTATGGCGGGGATCGAACACCGGGGAGCTGTTTTTT.

The J gene is TRBJ2-3, the V gene TRBV19; the match to TRBD2 covers 12 bases. The germline V gene encodes CDR1 LNHDA and CDR2 SQIVND (reference sequence). The CDR3 is 16 residues long. V lost 8 bases and J lost 1; bases outside the gene matches: 7. CDR3 nucleotides: TGTGCCAGTCAAGCTAGCGGGGGGGCTGGCACAGATACGCAGTATTTT. It translates to CASQASGGAGTDTQYF.

This clone was picked up one time. This chain uses TRBV7-3 with TRBJ2-2; 8 bases map to TRBD1. Germline V CDR1 and CDR2: SGHTA, FQGTGA. The CDR3 is 15 amino acids. Losses at the gene ends were 5 bases for V and 2 bases for J; bases not matched to a gene: 4. The CDR3 DNA reads TGTGCCAGCAGCCTTTCAGGGGGCAACACCGGGGAGCTGTTTTTT. This sequence encodes CASSLSGGNTGELFF.

There are a few counts of this clone. The chain joins TRBV6-6 to TRBJ2-7, with 7 nucleotides matching TRBD1. The CDR3 contains 16 residues. Germline CDR1 reads MNHNY; CDR2 reads SVGAGI (reference sequence). V was clipped by 1 base and J by 2 bases; unmatched bases: 8. This CDR3 is CASSYLRQGVAYEQYF. CDR3 DNA sequence: TGTGCCAGCAGTTACTTAAGACAGGGCGTCGCCTACGAGCAGTACTTC.

The gene calls are TRBV11-3 and TRBJ2-4; a weak D match, TRBD1 (7 bases). The germline V gene has CDR1 SGHNT and CDR2 YENEEA. Trimming took off 5 bases at V and 5 bases at J, with 10 bases between the two ends. The CDR3 has 13 residues. CDR3 coding DNA: TGTGCCAGCAGCCGCGGGACAGAAAACATTCAGTACTTC. Amino acid sequence: CASSRGTENIQYF.

The chain carries TRBV6-5 and TRBJ2-2; 9 nucleotides match TRBD1. Germline V gene data show CDR1 as MNHEY and CDR2 as SVGAGI. CDR3 length: 15 amino acids. V shed 6 bases, J shed 6 bases, and the junction held 8 bases outside the gene matches. The CDR3 loop is CASRLRDRDAGELFF. The DNA for the CDR3 is TGTGCCAGCAGGCTCCGGGACAGGGACGCCGGGGAGCTGTTTTTT.

The chain recombines TRBV19 with TRBJ1-3, with 7 bases identical to TRBD1. From germline, CDR1 is LNHDA and CDR2 SQIVND (reference sequence). J lost 4 bases, V lost 4 bases, and 4 bases had no gene match. CDR3 size: 14 residues. CDR3 region: CASSTNRGGNTIYF. CDR3 coding DNA: TGTGCCAGTAGTACCAACAGGGGAGGAAACACCATATATTTT.

V and J are TRBV15 and TRBJ1-1; D gene uncertain. V lost 0 bases and J lost 3, with 11 bases in between. The length of the CDR3 is 15 residues. Germline-derived CDR1 and CDR2 are LNHNV and YYDKDF (reference sequence). CDR3: CATSRDPREDTEAFF. DNA for the CDR3: TGTGCCACCAGCAGAGATCCCCGGGAGGACACTGAAGCTTTCTTT. Full variable domain (remainder filled in from reference TRBV15 and TRBJ1-1): DAMVIQNPRYQVTQFGKPVTLSCSQTLNHNVMYWYQQKSSQAPKLLFHYYDKDFNNEADTPDNFQSRRPNTSFCFLDIRSPGLGDTAMYLCATSRDPREDTEAFFGQGTRLTVV.

There are a few counts of this clone. The genes are TRBV7-3 and TRBJ1-6; D is undetermined. V lost 2 bases and J lost 10, with 9 bases in between. From germline, CDR1 is SGHTA and CDR2 FQGTGA. This CDR3 contains 13 residues. The CDR3, as DNA: TGTGCCAGCAGCTTATACAGCGGCTCACCCCTCCACTTT. Amino acids: CASSLYSGSPLHF.

This clone has only one observation. The chain couples TRBV5-1 to TRBJ2-3, with 10 bases identical to TRBD2. In germline, CDR1 is SGHRS, CDR2 YFSETQ. This CDR3 has 15 amino acids. V was pared by 6 bases and J by 1 base, with 5 bases of the junction left unmatched. Here the CDR3 reads CASNEGLAGTDTQYF. The CDR3 bases are TGCGCCAGCAACGAAGGACTAGCGGGCACAGATACGCAGTATTTT. The entire variable domain, with the rest obtained from reference TRBV5-1 and TRBJ2-3, is as follows: KAGVTQTPRYLIKTRGQQVTLSCSPISGHRSVSWYQQTPGQGLQFLFEYFSETQRNKGNFPGRFSGRQFSNSRSEMNVSTLELGDSALYLCASNEGLAGTDTQYFGPGTRLTVL.

The rearrangement joins TRBV4-2 to TRBJ2-5, with 9 nucleotides matching TRBD2. V lost 0 bases to trimming and J lost 7 bases; unmatched junction nucleotides: 9. The V gene's germline CDR1 is LGHNA and CDR2 YNFKEQ. This CDR3 is built from 16 residues. CDR3 in amino acids: CASSQEPAGGRGTQYF. Here the CDR3 DNA reads TGTGCCAGCAGCCAAGAACCAGCGGGAGGCCGTGGGACCCAGTACTTC.

CDR3 bases: TGTGCCAGCAGTTTAGGTGCGGGGGAGACCCAGTACTTC. Its protein is CASSLGAGETQYF. V usage is TRBV12-3 or TRBV12-4 and J usage is TRBJ2-5; D perhaps matches TRBD2 (6 bases). V was trimmed by 1 base and J by 5 bases, leaving 8 bases between them. The CDR3 covers 13 residues.

The sample holds one count of this clone. This sequence joins TRBV7-9 and TRBJ1-6; 8 bases map to TRBD1. Germline CDR1 is SEHNR and CDR2 is FQNEAQ (reference sequence). The CDR3 has 16 amino acids. V gave up 0 bases and J gave up 10 bases; unmatched junction bases: 8. CDR3 loop: CASSLAGDRFPSPLHF. CDR3 nucleotides: TGTGCCAGCAGCTTAGCCGGGGACAGGTTTCCCTCACCCCTCCACTTT.

V and J are TRBV6-5 and TRBJ2-5; 7 nucleotides line up with TRBD1. The CDR3 is 13 residues long. The germline V gene encodes CDR1 MNHEY and CDR2 SVGAGI. J lost 5 bases, V lost 5 bases, and 5 bases had no gene match. The CDR3 DNA follows: TGTGCCAGCAGTCTACAGGGGTGGGAGACCCAGTACTTC. Its translation: CASSLQGWETQYF.

This clone appeared a few times. V gene TRBV24-1 combines with J gene TRBJ2-2; TRBD1 might be the D (6 bases). This CDR3 is built from 16 residues. Between the trimmed V and J ends, which lost 3 bases and 0 bases, there was a span of 10 bases. Germline CDR1 reads KGHDR; CDR2 reads SFDVKD. DNA for the CDR3: TGTGCCACCAGTGATCAGGGGAATTCGAACACCGGGGAGCTGTTTTTT. Translation: CATSDQGNSNTGELFF.

This clone occurred once. The chain couples TRBV5-1 to TRBJ1-1; tentative D call: TRBD1 (5 bases). V was shortened by 4 bases and J by 1 base, with 8 bases between the two germline ends. This CDR3 spans 13 amino acids. Germline V gene lookup returns CDR1 SGHRS and CDR2 YFSETQ. CDR3 nucleotide sequence: TGCGCCAGCAGCACGACAGCGAACACTGAAGCTTTCTTT. This encodes CASSTTANTEAFF.

With respect to this clone: A junction boundary mismatches the germline segment, possibly from a read error. The chain carries TRBV11-3 and TRBJ2-2; D gene ambiguous. This CDR3 has 12 residues. CDR1 SGHNT and CDR2 YENEEA come from the germline V gene. In nucleotides, the CDR3 is TGTGCCAGCAGCACTAACAACGGGGAGCTGTTTTTT. Its translation: CASSTNNGELFF.

The chain links TRBV9 to TRBJ2-7; TRBD1 agrees at 9 bases. Per germline, CDR1 SGDLS and CDR2 YYNGEE. This CDR3 has 15 residues. V was pared by 0 bases and J by 5 bases, with 6 bases of the junction left unmatched. This CDR3 is CASSVGFGQGNEQYF. Written as DNA, the CDR3 is TGTGCCAGCAGCGTAGGTTTTGGACAGGGGAACGAGCAGTACTTC.

The chain combines TRBV20-1 with TRBJ2-3; tentative D call: TRBD2 (5 bases). The CDR3 has 16 amino acids. V was cut by 3 bases and J by 1 base, with 17 bases left in between. Germline lookup yields CDR1 DFQATT and CDR2 SNEGSKA (reference sequence). CDR3 nucleotide sequence: TGCAGTGCTAGTTCCAGCGGCCGCGATGGCACAGATACGCAGTATTTT. Encoded protein: CSASSSGRDGTDTQYF.

The V and J genes are TRBV5-1 and TRBJ1-5; weak D call: TRBD1 (5 bases). V was shortened by 4 bases and J by 7 bases, with 21 bases between the two germline ends. The CDR3 covers 16 residues. The germline gives CDR1 SGHRS, CDR2 YFSETQ. CDR3 DNA sequence: TGCGCCAGCAGCCCGGGACTGGGAGGGTCGGGGCAGCCCCAGCATTTT. This codes for CASSPGLGGSGQPQHF.

The V and J genes are TRBV10-1 and TRBJ1-1; D unclear. V dropped 3 bases and J dropped 0 bases, with 5 bases sitting between them. Germline V lookup: CDR1 WNHNN, CDR2 SYGVQD (reference sequence). CDR3 size: 13 residues. DNA for the CDR3: TGCGCCAGCAGTGACCAGGTGAACACTGAAGCTTTCTTT. This encodes CASSDQVNTEAFF.

The chain combines TRBV7-2 with TRBJ1-5, with D perhaps TRBD1 (5 bases). Trimming removed 3 bases at V and 4 bases at J, with 10 bases between. The length of the CDR3 is 14 residues. Germline V gene data show CDR1 as SGHTA and CDR2 as FQGNSA. Here the CDR3 DNA reads TGTGCCAGCAGCTTGAATCGGGGGAATCAGCCCCAGCATTTT. Translation: CASSLNRGNQPQHF.

CDR3 region: CASARGLNSPLHF. DNA of the CDR3: TGTGCCAGCGCGAGGGGGCTGAACTCACCCCTCCACTTT. V and J are TRBV27 and TRBJ1-6, with TRBD1 matching 7 bases. Germline lookup yields CDR1 MNHEY and CDR2 SMNVEV (reference sequence). V gave up 8 bases and J gave up 10 bases; unmatched junction bases: 8. The CDR3 consists of 13 residues.

The CDR3 spells CASSVAPGGDYGYTF. CDR3 nucleotides: TGTGCCAGCAGCGTAGCCCCAGGGGGAGACTATGGCTACACCTTC. This chain joins TRBV9 and TRBJ1-2; the match to TRBD1 covers 7 bases. The CDR3 totals 15 residues. Germline CDR1 reads SGDLS; CDR2 reads YYNGEE. The V and J ends lost 0 bases and 3 bases, in that order; junction bases with no gene match: 5.

The sample holds one count of this clone. The rearrangement uses TRBV6-5 and TRBJ2-2; 8 nucleotides agree with TRBD2. V lost 4 bases to trimming and J lost 0 bases; unmatched junction nucleotides: 4. Germline values: CDR1 MNHEY, CDR2 SVGAGI. The CDR3 is 16 residues long. Here the CDR3 reads CASSLAGTPNTGELFF. The CDR3 bases are TGTGCCAGCAGTTTAGCGGGAACGCCGAACACCGGGGAGCTGTTTTTT.

The table lists this clone with a few counts. CDR3 region: CASGRGLNTEAFF. The CDR3 DNA is TGTGCCAGTGGGAGAGGGTTGAACACTGAAGCTTTCTTT. The chain uses TRBV7-3 and TRBJ1-1; D remains ambiguous. Germline V lookup: CDR1 SGHTA, CDR2 FQGTGA. The ends were cut back, 9 bases at V and 0 bases at J, with 11 bases in the middle. The CDR3 is 13 residues long.